Listed below are T cell receptor beta chains from one sample, sequenced in a study of beta chain features in type 1 diabetes. Produced via immunoSEQ multiplex PCR; TCRdb's table is partial and in-frame only. The sample includes some 230,000 clones, roughly 9.6% of them seen just once. The specimen was naive CD4+ T cells from blood. The source of these receptors is a woman younger than 30 in good health. Each CDR3 is given without its conserved first and last residue. The size field is filled for only some rows; it gives once, few, many or a size class.

J | size | V | CDR3
TRBJ1-2 | . | TRBV2 | ASSEEPTGGGYGYT
TRBJ1-2 | few | TRBV29-1 | SVAPKLNYGYT
TRBJ2-2 | few | TRBV7-8 | ASSFGLAGASWTGELF
TRBJ1-2 | . | TRBV5-4 | ASSLGSRGPYGYT
TRBJ2-3 | . | TRBV4-1 | ASSQVRGASTDTQY
TRBJ2-3 | . | TRBV2 | ASRSRGYTDTQY
TRBJ1-5 | few | TRBV28 | ASSRQGVSNQPQH
TRBJ2-2 | many | TRBV5-6 | ASSLRQGIDTGELF
TRBJ2-3 | few | TRBV5-1 | ASRPTRTRGGDTQY
TRBJ2-4 | . | TRBV11-2 | ASRRDTAKNIQY
TRBJ2-5 | few | TRBV2 | ASSPGTGETQY
TRBJ1-1 | few | TRBV7-9 | ASSFSTGTLEAF
TRBJ2-7 | . | TRBV2 | ASSDAIAGGRVAYEQY
TRBJ1-2 | . | TRBV30 | AWSHRDFRFYGYT
TRBJ1-4 | . | TRBV11-2 | ASSFGLNEKLF
TRBJ1-4 | few | TRBV5-1 | ASSARGPNEKLF
TRBJ2-1 | . | TRBV5-1 | ASSLGLAKNEQF
TRBJ2-3 | . | TRBV7-6 | ASSHWLEGPDTQY
TRBJ2-1 | . | TRBV4-1 | ASSQEQVSNEQF
TRBJ2-3 | few | TRBV4-1 | ASSQELDTQY
TRBJ1-4 | few | TRBV30 | AFSLSNRTGGGEKLF
TRBJ2-1 | few | TRBV7-2 | ASSHRTSGSRDEQF
TRBJ1-1 | . | TRBV6-1 | ASTNFLNTEAF
TRBJ2-7 | few | TRBV14 | ASSQGLAENEQY
TRBJ2-7 | . | TRBV9 | ASSVDRVSSYEQY
TRBJ1-1 | . | TRBV19 | ASRPGTTFGNTEAF
TRBJ2-3 | . | TRBV6-5 | ASSYLSGRTDTQY
TRBJ2-3 | . | TRBV6-1 | ASTRQLDTQY
TRBJ2-1 | . | TRBV7-2 | ASSLAWTSSEQF
TRBJ2-5 | . | TRBV5-1 | ASSLVTGGWETQY
TRBJ1-1 | . | TRBV30 | AWSRDRGWAEAF
TRBJ2-5 | few | TRBV7-2 | ASSLGGVSGFQETQY
TRBJ2-5 | few | TRBV5-5 | ASTRDTYQETQY
TRBJ2-1 | . | TRBV9 | ASGLAAYNEQF
TRBJ1-2 | few | TRBV9 | ASSLTDRGGYGYT
TRBJ2-5 | few | TRBV4-2 | ASSHPPGQGRETQY
TRBJ2-1 | . | TRBV5-1 | ASSSLAGVTGNEQF
TRBJ1-6 | . | TRBV6-5 | ASSFGGSPLH
TRBJ1-2 | few | TRBV28 | ASSSGDRDGYT
TRBJ1-1 | . | TRBV2 | ASSGGRGNTEAF